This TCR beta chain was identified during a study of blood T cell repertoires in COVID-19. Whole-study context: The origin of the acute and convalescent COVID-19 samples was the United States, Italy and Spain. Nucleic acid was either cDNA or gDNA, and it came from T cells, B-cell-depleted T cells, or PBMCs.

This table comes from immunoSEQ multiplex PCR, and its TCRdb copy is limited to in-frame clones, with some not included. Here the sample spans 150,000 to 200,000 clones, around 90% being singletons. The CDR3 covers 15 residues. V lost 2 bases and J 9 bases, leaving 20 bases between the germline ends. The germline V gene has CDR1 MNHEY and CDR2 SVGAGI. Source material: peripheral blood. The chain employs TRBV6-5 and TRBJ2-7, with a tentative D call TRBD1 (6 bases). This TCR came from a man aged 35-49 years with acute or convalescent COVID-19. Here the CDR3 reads CASSYEGVPLRGQYF. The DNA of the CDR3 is TGTGCCAGCAGTTACGAGGGGGTACCACTACGAGGGCAGTACTTC.